The sequence of this T cell receptor beta chain was determined in a study of blood T cell repertoires in COVID-19. Study-wide context: Samples came from the United States, Italy and Spain, spanning acute and convalescent COVID-19. T cells, B-cell-depleted T cells, or PBMCs provided the cDNA or gDNA that served as material.

How the authors handled the data: Cell counts per sample came from amplifying reference gene primers. Produced via immunoSEQ multiplex PCR; TCRdb's table is partial and in-frame only. The D gene and trimming were derived from the DNA, and the V and J assignments and clone size from that table. The data contain some 350,000 clones, 90% of them seen just once; the ten biggest clones take up about 7%. The TCR sequence derives from a man younger than 30 with active or convalescent COVID-19. The sample consisted of peripheral blood.

CDR3 coding DNA: TGCGCCAGCAGCTATAATACGGACAGCTACTATGGCTACACCTTC. It yields the protein CASSYNTDSYYGYTF. The rearrangement links TRBV4-3 to TRBJ1-2; tentatively, D is TRBD1 (6 bases). Trimming removed 5 bases at V and 3 bases at J, with 16 bases between. This CDR3 region has 15 residues. The germline gives CDR1 LGHNA, CDR2 YSLEER.